This T cell receptor beta chain was recorded in a study of cytomegalovirus exposure and HLA in healthy donors. Study-level points and caveats: The listing of roughly 160 TCR beta chains classed them as cytomegalovirus-associated. Later on, an analysis tied 18,000 or so TCR beta sequences to HLA alleles at 0.05 false discovery rate. Owing to their indistinguishability, certain V segments, notably TRBV6-2 and TRBV6-3, were excluded.

The CDR3 runs 14 residues. Germline-derived CDR1 and CDR2 are SGHRS and YFSETQ. The ends were cut back, 0 bases at V and 6 bases at J, with 12 bases in the middle. Details on this clone: Its antigen is currently unknown.

13 Jbeta primers and 60 Vbeta primers were used for the PCR. Data came from immunoSEQ multiplex PCR; TCRdb stores just in-frame clones and leaves some out. The sample comprises 160,000 or so clones, around 72% of which are singletons, and more than 6% rests with the top ten. Healthy bone marrow donors supplied every sample. This rearrangement joins TRBV5-1 to TRBJ1-1; D gene unclear. Input material: PBMCs. The clonotype originates from a woman in her forties in good health and CMV-seropositive. CDR3 in DNA: TGCGCCAGCAGCTTGGTCCTTGACGGGGCTGAAGCTTTCTTT. It encodes CASSLVLDGAEAFF. Drawing the rest from reference TRBV5-1 and TRBJ1-1, the complete variable domain is KAGVTQTPRYLIKTRGQQVTLSCSPISGHRSVSWYQQTPGQGLQFLFEYFSETQRNKGNFPGRFSGRQFSNSRSEMNVSTLELGDSALYLCASSLVLDGAEAFFGQGTRLTVV.